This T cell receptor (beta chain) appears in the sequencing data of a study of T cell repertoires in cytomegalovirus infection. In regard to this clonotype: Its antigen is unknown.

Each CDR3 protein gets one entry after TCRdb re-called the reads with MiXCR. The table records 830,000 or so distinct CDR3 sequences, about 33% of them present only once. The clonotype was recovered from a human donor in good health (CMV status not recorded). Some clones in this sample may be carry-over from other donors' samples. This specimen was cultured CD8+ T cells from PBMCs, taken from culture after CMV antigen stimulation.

The CDR3 bases are TGTGCCAGCAGCTGGGGGCTCGGGACCGAGCAGTACTTC. Its protein product is CASSWGLGTEQYF. The chain employs TRBV7-8 and TRBJ2-7; possible D gene TRBD1, 6 bases. The CDR3 sequence is 13 residues long. Germline-derived CDR1 and CDR2 are SGHVS and FQNEAQ. V lost 4 bases and J 6 bases, leaving 13 bases between the germline ends.